This T cell receptor (beta chain) was found in a study of persistence of HIV-infected CD4 T cells. Stimulation used around 10 ug/mL lysate from CMV-infected fibroblasts. CD40L/CD69 double-negative CD45RO-high memory CD4+ T cells were collected. The immunoSEQ assay was version 4, run in survey mode. Some clones are missing from TCRdb's copy, which holds only in-frame ones; the method was immunoSEQ multiplex PCR. The sample records about 48,000 clones, more than 60% being singletons. Study conclusions and caveats: Degenerate expanded CDR3beta sequences were enriched among CMV- and Gag-responding cells.

This clone has just one count. Its antigen remains unknown. This specimen consisted of CD4+ T cells sorted from PBMCs after 18-hour stimulation, obtained from a patient who received antiretroviral therapy. The TCR comes from an adult man with HIV who was CMV-seropositive.

CDR3 nucleotide sequence: TGTGCCAGCTCACCACGGGGAATAGACTATGGCTACACCTTC. Amino acids: CASSPRGIDYGYTF. The chain has TRBV18 and TRBJ1-2; D remains ambiguous. CDR1 KGHSH and CDR2 LQKENI come from the germline V gene. This CDR3 has 14 amino acids. The germline V and J ends were trimmed by 1 base and 3 bases, with 9 bases remaining between them.